These T cell receptor beta chains were read from a single sample in a study of T cells in Graves' hyperthyroidism and ophthalmopathy. TCRdb analysed the multiplex PCR reads with MiXCR anew, one entry per CDR3 protein. The data show some 370,000 distinct CDR3 sequences, over 12% seen once. The specimen sequenced was blood. The receptors here all came from a man between 50 and 59 years old with Graves' ophthalmopathy. The CDR3 runs from the conserved cysteine through the conserved F or W. The D gene is left open where the match is weak. Size is omitted from some rows. Given values are once, few, many or a class for expanded clones.

j_call: TRBJ1-5
clone_size: many
d_call: .
v_call: TRBV24-1
cdr3_aa: CATSDPGRSNQPQHF
cdr3_nt: TGTGCCACCAGTGACCCTGGACGGAGCAATCAGCCCCAGCATTTT

j_call: TRBJ1-5
clone_size: many
d_call: .
v_call: TRBV7-2
cdr3_aa: CASSPRVGNQPQHF
cdr3_nt: TGTGCCAGCAGCCCGCGAGTAGGCAATCAGCCCCAGCATTTT

j_call: TRBJ1-5
clone_size: many
d_call: .
v_call: TRBV24-1
cdr3_aa: CATSDSNQPQHF
cdr3_nt: TGTGCCACCAGTGATAGCAATCAGCCCCAGCATTTT

j_call: TRBJ2-7
clone_size: many
d_call: .
v_call: TRBV7-9
cdr3_aa: CASSPTRTAHEQYF
cdr3_nt: TGTGCCAGCAGCCCCACCCGGACAGCACACGAGCAGTACTTC

j_call: TRBJ2-7
clone_size: .
d_call: TRBD1
v_call: TRBV4-1
cdr3_aa: CASSGRTRTGGTYEQYF
cdr3_nt: TGCGCCAGCAGCGGGCGAACTCGGACAGGGGGGACCTACGAGCAGTACTTC

j_call: TRBJ2-3
clone_size: many
d_call: .
v_call: TRBV28
cdr3_aa: CASQKRDGADTQYF
cdr3_nt: TGTGCCAGCCAAAAACGGGACGGCGCGGATACGCAGTATTTT

j_call: TRBJ2-7
clone_size: few
d_call: .
v_call: TRBV4-1
cdr3_aa: CASSQGWGGYEQYF
cdr3_nt: TGCGCCAGCAGCCAAGGGTGGGGCGGCTACGAGCAGTACTTC

j_call: TRBJ2-5
clone_size: few
d_call: .
v_call: TRBV20-1
cdr3_aa: CSARGGSRGETQYF
cdr3_nt: TGCAGTGCTAGAGGAGGCTCGAGGGGAGAGACCCAGTACTTC

j_call: TRBJ2-3
clone_size: .
d_call: .
v_call: TRBV25-1
cdr3_aa: CASSDPTGTDTQYF
cdr3_nt: TGTGCCAGCAGTGATCCAACCGGGACAGATACGCAGTATTTT

j_call: TRBJ1-2
clone_size: .
d_call: TRBD1
v_call: TRBV19
cdr3_aa: CASSPDRIGDTYGYTF
cdr3_nt: TGTGCCAGTAGCCCGGACAGGATTGGGGATACCTATGGCTACACCTTC

j_call: TRBJ2-1
clone_size: .
d_call: .
v_call: TRBV14
cdr3_aa: CASRGPGTGSYNEQSF
cdr3_nt: TGTGCCAGCAGAGGACCCGGGACGGGCTCCTACAATGAGCAGTCCTTC

j_call: TRBJ2-6
clone_size: .
d_call: .
v_call: TRBV6-1
cdr3_aa: CASSEASSSGANVLTF
cdr3_nt: TGTGCCAGCAGTGAAGCTTCGAGCTCTGGGGCCAACGTCCTGACTTTC

j_call: TRBJ2-7
clone_size: .
d_call: TRBD1
v_call: TRBV18
cdr3_aa: CASSPPGRGQYEQYF
cdr3_nt: TGTGCCAGCTCACCACCGGGCAGGGGGCAGTACGAGCAGTACTTC

j_call: TRBJ2-1
clone_size: many
d_call: TRBD2
v_call: TRBV12-3/TRBV12-4
cdr3_aa: CASSWGLAGVGYEQFF
cdr3_nt: TGTGCCAGCAGTTGGGGACTAGCGGGAGTGGGGTATGAGCAGTTCTTC

j_call: TRBJ2-7
clone_size: few
d_call: TRBD1
v_call: TRBV27
cdr3_aa: CASRPRQGLSSYEQYF
cdr3_nt: TGTGCCAGCAGGCCTAGACAGGGCCTGAGCTCCTACGAGCAGTACTTC

j_call: TRBJ2-7
clone_size: many
d_call: TRBD1
v_call: TRBV20-1
cdr3_aa: CSAPGQGTEQYF
cdr3_nt: TGCAGTGCGCCCGGACAGGGAACCGAGCAGTACTTC

j_call: TRBJ2-5
clone_size: many
d_call: .
v_call: TRBV11-2
cdr3_aa: CASSGGPGVRETQYF
cdr3_nt: TGTGCCAGCAGCGGGGGGCCAGGGGTCAGGGAGACCCAGTACTTC

j_call: TRBJ2-4
clone_size: few
d_call: TRBD1
v_call: TRBV3-1
cdr3_aa: CASSPKPGTGFKNIQYF
cdr3_nt: TGTGCCAGCAGCCCGAAGCCCGGGACAGGGTTTAAAAACATTCAGTACTTC

j_call: TRBJ2-7
clone_size: many
d_call: .
v_call: TRBV9
cdr3_aa: CASSVATATPYEQYF
cdr3_nt: TGTGCCAGCAGCGTAGCTACAGCGACTCCCTACGAGCAGTACTTC

j_call: TRBJ2-7
clone_size: few
d_call: TRBD2
v_call: TRBV28
cdr3_aa: CASTGGGGPYEQYF
cdr3_nt: TGTGCCAGCACCGGGGGGGGGGGACCCTACGAGCAGTACTTC

j_call: TRBJ1-2
clone_size: .
d_call: .
v_call: TRBV19
cdr3_aa: CASSIYGSNYGYTF
cdr3_nt: TGTGCCAGTAGTATATATGGTTCTAACTATGGCTACACCTTC

j_call: TRBJ2-1
clone_size: few
d_call: .
v_call: TRBV30
cdr3_aa: CAWSARLSERGDEQFF
cdr3_nt: TGTGCCTGGAGTGCCCGACTATCCGAGAGGGGTGATGAGCAGTTCTTC

j_call: TRBJ2-1
clone_size: many
d_call: .
v_call: TRBV7-7
cdr3_aa: CASSKDYANEQFF
cdr3_nt: TGTGCTAGCAGCAAGGACTACGCCAATGAGCAGTTCTTC

j_call: TRBJ2-3
clone_size: few
d_call: .
v_call: TRBV5-6
cdr3_aa: CASSTGTEGTDTQYF
cdr3_nt: TGTGCCAGCAGCACCGGGACTGAGGGGACAGATACGCAGTATTTT

j_call: TRBJ1-5
clone_size: many
d_call: .
v_call: TRBV30
cdr3_aa: CAWSVEGNQPQHF
cdr3_nt: TGTGCCTGGAGTGTAGAGGGGAATCAGCCCCAGCATTTT

j_call: TRBJ2-1
clone_size: .
d_call: .
v_call: TRBV11-1
cdr3_aa: CASSLSSEGYEQFF
cdr3_nt: TGTGCCAGCAGCTTGTCTAGCGAGGGGTATGAGCAGTTCTTC

j_call: TRBJ2-1
clone_size: many
d_call: TRBD1
v_call: TRBV6-5
cdr3_aa: CASSYFRDRDGNEQFF
cdr3_nt: TGTGCCAGCAGTTACTTCCGGGACAGGGACGGTAATGAGCAGTTCTTC

j_call: TRBJ2-1
clone_size: .
d_call: TRBD2
v_call: TRBV28
cdr3_aa: CASSNSGLAGNGERFF
cdr3_nt: TGTGCCAGCAGTAACTCGGGACTAGCGGGAAACGGGGAGCGGTTCTTC

j_call: TRBJ1-5
clone_size: many
d_call: .
v_call: TRBV7-9
cdr3_aa: CASSWDSNQPQHF
cdr3_nt: TGCGCCAGCAGCTGGGACAGCAATCAGCCCCAGCATTTT

j_call: TRBJ2-7
clone_size: many
d_call: .
v_call: TRBV30
cdr3_aa: CAWSRTAYEQYF
cdr3_nt: TGTGCCTGGTCCAGGACAGCATACGAGCAGTACTTC

j_call: TRBJ2-3
clone_size: many
d_call: .
v_call: TRBV10-3
cdr3_aa: CAISEGARRLTDTQYF
cdr3_nt: TGTGCCATCAGTGAGGGGGCCAGGCGACTCACAGATACGCAGTATTTT

j_call: TRBJ2-5
clone_size: many
d_call: TRBD2
v_call: TRBV5-1
cdr3_aa: CASSWKAGVRETQYF
cdr3_nt: TGCGCCAGCAGCTGGAAAGCGGGAGTGCGAGAGACCCAGTACTTC

j_call: TRBJ2-7
clone_size: many
d_call: TRBD2
v_call: TRBV2
cdr3_aa: CASRERDSYEQYF
cdr3_nt: TGTGCCAGCAGGGAGCGGGACTCCTACGAGCAGTACTTC

j_call: TRBJ2-5
clone_size: many
d_call: .
v_call: TRBV11-2
cdr3_aa: CASSLQGSRETQYF
cdr3_nt: TGTGCCAGCAGCTTACAGGGGAGTAGAGAGACCCAGTACTTC

j_call: TRBJ2-5
clone_size: once
d_call: .
v_call: TRBV5-1
cdr3_aa: CASSLTPGRRGQETQYF
cdr3_nt: TGCGCCAGCAGCTTGACCCCGGGACGACGGGGCCAAGAGACCCAGTACTTC

j_call: TRBJ1-5
clone_size: .
d_call: .
v_call: TRBV3-1
cdr3_aa: CASSSTAGDQPQHF
cdr3_nt: TGTGCCAGCAGCTCGACTGCAGGGGATCAGCCCCAGCATTTT